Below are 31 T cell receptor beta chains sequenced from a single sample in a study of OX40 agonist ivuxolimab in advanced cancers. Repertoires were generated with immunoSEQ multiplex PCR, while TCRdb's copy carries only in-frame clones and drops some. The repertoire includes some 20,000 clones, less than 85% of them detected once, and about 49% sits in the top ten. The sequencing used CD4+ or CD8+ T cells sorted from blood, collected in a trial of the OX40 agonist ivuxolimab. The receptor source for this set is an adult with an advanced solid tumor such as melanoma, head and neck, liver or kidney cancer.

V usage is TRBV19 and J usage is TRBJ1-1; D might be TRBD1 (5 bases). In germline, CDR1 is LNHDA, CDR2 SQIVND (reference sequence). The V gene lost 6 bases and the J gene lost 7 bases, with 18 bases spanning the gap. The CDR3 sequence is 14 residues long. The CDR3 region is CASRGLGGDVEAFF. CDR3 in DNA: TGTGCCAGTAGAGGACTCGGGGGGGACGTTGAAGCTTTCTTT.

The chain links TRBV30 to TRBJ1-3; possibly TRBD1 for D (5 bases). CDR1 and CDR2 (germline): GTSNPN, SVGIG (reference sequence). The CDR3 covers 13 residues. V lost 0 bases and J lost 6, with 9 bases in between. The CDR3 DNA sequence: TGTGCCTGGAGTGTCGGGACTCCAAACACCATATATTTT. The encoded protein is CAWSVGTPNTIYF.

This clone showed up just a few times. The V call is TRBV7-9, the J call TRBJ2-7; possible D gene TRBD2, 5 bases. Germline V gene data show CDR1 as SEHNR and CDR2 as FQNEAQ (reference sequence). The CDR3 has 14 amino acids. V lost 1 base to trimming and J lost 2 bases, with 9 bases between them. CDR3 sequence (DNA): TGTGCCAGCAGCTTAGGTGGGAGCGCCTACGAGCAGTACTTC. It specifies CASSLGGSAYEQYF.

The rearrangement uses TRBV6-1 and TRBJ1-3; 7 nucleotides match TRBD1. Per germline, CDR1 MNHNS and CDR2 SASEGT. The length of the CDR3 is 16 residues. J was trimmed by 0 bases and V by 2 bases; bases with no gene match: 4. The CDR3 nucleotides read TGTGCCAGCAGTGAAAGTAGGACAGGCTCTGGAAACACCATATATTTT. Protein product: CASSESRTGSGNTIYF.

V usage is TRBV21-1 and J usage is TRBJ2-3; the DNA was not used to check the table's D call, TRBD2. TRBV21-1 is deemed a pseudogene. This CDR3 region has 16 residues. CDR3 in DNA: TGTGCCATCCCCCGGAGGACTAGCGGGATCGGAGATACGCAGTATTTT. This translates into CAIPRRTSGIGDTQYF.

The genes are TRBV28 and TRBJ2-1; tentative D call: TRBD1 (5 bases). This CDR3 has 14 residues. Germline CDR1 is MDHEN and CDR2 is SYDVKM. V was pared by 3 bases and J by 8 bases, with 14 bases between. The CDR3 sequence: CASSFEIDSDEQFF. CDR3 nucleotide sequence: TGTGCCAGCAGTTTTGAGATCGACAGCGATGAGCAGTTCTTC.

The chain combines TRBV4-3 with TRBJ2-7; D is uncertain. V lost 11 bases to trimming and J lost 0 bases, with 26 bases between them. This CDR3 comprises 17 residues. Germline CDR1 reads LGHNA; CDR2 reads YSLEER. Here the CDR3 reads CALRTSKQLRLSYEQYF. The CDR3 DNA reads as TGCGCCCTTCGGACCTCAAAGCAATTGCGTCTCTCCTACGAGCAGTACTTC.

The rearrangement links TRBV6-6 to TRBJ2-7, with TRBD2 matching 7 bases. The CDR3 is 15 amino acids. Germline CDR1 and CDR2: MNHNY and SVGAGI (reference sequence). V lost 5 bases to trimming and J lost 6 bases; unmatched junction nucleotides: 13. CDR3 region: CASSTGRGREGEQYF. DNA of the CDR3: TGTGCCAGCAGTACGGGTCGAGGGAGGGAGGGCGAGCAGTACTTC.

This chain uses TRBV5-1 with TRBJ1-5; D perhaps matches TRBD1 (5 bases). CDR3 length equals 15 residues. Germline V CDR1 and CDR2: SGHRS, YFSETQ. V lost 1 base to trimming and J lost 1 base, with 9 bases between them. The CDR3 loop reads CASSLLAGSNQPQHF. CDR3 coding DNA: TGCGCCAGCAGCTTGTTGGCAGGGAGCAATCAGCCCCAGCATTTT. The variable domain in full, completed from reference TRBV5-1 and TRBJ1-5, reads KAGVTQTPRYLIKTRGQQVTLSCSPISGHRSVSWYQQTPGQGLQFLFEYFSETQRNKGNFPGRFSGRQFSNSRSEMNVSTLELGDSALYLCASSLLAGSNQPQHFGDGTRLSIL.

CDR3 residues: CAWTPGAYNEQFF. The CDR3 DNA follows: TGTGCCTGGACACCGGGGGCTTACAATGAGCAGTTCTTC. This sequence joins TRBV30 and TRBJ2-1, with D possibly being TRBD1 or TRBD2 (6 bases each). The CDR3 covers 13 residues. CDR1 and CDR2 from the germline V gene are GTSNPN and SVGIG (reference sequence). Trimming removed 4 bases from V and 4 bases from J, with 11 bases in between. The complete variable domain, with remaining parts taken from reference TRBV30 and TRBJ2-1, reads SQTIHQWPATLVQPVGSPLSLECTVEGTSNPNLYWYRQAAGRGLQLLFYSVGIGQISSEVPQNLSASRPQDRQFILSSKKLLLSDSGFYLCAWTPGAYNEQFFGPGTRLTVL.

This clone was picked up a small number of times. CDR3 region: CASSRLAGSSTDTQYF. For the CDR3, the DNA is TGTGCCAGTAGTAGACTAGCGGGATCTAGCACAGATACGCAGTATTTT. The chain recombines TRBV19 with TRBJ2-3, with 11 bases lining up with TRBD2. The V segment lost 4 bases and the J segment 0 bases; nucleotides outside the gene matches: 3. CDR1 and CDR2 (germline): LNHDA, SQIVND (reference sequence). The CDR3 extends over 16 amino acids.

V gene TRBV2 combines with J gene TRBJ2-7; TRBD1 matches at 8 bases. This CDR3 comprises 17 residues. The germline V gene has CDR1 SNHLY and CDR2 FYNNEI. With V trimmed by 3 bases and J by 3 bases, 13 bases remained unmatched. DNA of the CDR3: TGTGCCAGCAGTGACTCCCCCAGGGGGCTTTCCATCTACGAGCAGTACTTC. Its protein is CASSDSPRGLSIYEQYF. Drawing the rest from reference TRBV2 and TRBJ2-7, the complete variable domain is EPEVTQTPSHQVTQMGQEVILRCVPISNHLYFYWYRQILGQKVEFLVSFYNNEISEKSEIFDDQFSVERPDGSNFTLKIRSTKLEDSAMYFCASSDSPRGLSIYEQYFGPGTRLTVT.

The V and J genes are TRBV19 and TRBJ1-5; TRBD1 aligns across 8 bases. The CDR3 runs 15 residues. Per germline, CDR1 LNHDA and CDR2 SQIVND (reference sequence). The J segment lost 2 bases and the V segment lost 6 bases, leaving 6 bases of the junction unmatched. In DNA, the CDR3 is TGTGCCAGTAGGACCACAGGGGGGGGCAATCAGCCCCAGCATTTT. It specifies CASRTTGGGNQPQHF.

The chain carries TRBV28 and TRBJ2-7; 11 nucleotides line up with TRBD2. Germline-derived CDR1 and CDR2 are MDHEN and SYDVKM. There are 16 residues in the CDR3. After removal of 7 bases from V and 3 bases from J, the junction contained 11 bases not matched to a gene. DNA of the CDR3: TGTGCCAGCACCCTATTGGGGACTAGCGGACTCTACGAGCAGTACTTC. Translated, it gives CASTLLGTSGLYEQYF.

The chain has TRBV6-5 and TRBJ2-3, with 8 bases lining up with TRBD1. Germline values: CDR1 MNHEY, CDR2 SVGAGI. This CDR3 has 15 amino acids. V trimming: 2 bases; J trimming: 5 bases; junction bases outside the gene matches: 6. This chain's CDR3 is CASSYAGQGIDTQYF. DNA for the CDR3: TGTGCCAGCAGTTACGCCGGACAGGGTATAGATACGCAGTATTTT.

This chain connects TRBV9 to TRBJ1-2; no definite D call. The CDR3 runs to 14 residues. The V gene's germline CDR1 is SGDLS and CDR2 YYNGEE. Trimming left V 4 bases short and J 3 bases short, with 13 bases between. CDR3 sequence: CASSLGISHYGYTF. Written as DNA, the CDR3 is TGTGCCAGCAGCCTCGGGATCTCCCACTATGGCTACACCTTC. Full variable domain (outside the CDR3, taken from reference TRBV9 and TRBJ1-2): DSGVTQTPKHLITATGQRVTLRCSPRSGDLSVYWYQQSLDQGLQFLIQYYNGEERAKGNILERFSAQQFPDLHSELNLSSLELGDSALYFCASSLGISHYGYTFGSGTRLTVV.

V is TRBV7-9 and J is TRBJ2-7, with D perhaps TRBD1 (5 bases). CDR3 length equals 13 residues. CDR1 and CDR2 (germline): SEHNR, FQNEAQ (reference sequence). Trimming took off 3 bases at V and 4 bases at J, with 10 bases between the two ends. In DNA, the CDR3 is TGTGCCAGCAGCTTTGAGACAGCTTACGAGCAGTACTTC. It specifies CASSFETAYEQYF.

The CDR3 protein is CASSPGTGQRNEKLFF. The CDR3 nucleotides read TGCGCCAGCAGCCCCGGGACAGGCCAGCGGAATGAAAAACTGTTTTTT. J is TRBJ1-4 and V is TRBV4-3, with 8 positions matching TRBD1. Germline V gene lookup returns CDR1 LGHNA and CDR2 YSLEER. CDR3 length equals 16 residues. Losses at the gene ends were 4 bases for V and 5 bases for J; bases not matched to a gene: 9.

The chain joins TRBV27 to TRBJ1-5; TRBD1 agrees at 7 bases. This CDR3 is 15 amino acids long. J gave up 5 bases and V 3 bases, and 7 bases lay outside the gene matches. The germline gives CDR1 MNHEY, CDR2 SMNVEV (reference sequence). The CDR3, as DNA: TGTGCCAGCAGTTTTTCGGGGACAGTCGATCAGCCCCAGCATTTT. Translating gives CASSFSGTVDQPQHF.

CDR3 protein: CAIGSLREQYF. The CDR3 nucleotides are TGTGCCATCGGGAGTTTACGCGAGCAGTACTTC. The chain carries TRBV28 and TRBJ2-7; possibly TRBD2 for D (6 bases). Germline V CDR1 and CDR2: MDHEN, SYDVKM. This CDR3 region has 11 residues. The V end was cut by 10 bases, the J end by 6 bases, with 13 bases between.

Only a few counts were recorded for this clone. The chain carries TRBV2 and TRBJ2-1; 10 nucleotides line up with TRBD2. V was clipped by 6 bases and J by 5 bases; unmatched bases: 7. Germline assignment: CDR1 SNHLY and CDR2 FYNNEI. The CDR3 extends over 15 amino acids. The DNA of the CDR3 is TGTGCCAGCAGCTTAATCGGACTAGCGGACAATGAGCAGTTCTTC. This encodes CASSLIGLADNEQFF.

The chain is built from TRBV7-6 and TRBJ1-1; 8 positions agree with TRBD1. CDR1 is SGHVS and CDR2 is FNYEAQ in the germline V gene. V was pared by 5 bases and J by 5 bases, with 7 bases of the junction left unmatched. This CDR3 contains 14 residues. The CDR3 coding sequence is TGTGCCAGCAGCCCGACAGGGGTCGGAACTGAAGCTTTCTTT. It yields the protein CASSPTGVGTEAFF.

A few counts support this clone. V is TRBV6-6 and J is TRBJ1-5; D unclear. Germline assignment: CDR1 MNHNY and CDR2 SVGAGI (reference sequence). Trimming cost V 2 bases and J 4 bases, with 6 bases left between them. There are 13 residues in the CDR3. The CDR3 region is CASSYTLNQPQHF. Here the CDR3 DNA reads TGTGCCAGCAGTTACACCTTAAATCAGCCCCAGCATTTT.

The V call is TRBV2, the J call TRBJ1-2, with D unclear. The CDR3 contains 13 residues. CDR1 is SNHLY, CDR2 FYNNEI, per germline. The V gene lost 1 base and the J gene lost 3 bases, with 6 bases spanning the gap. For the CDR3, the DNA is TGTGCCAGCAGTGAAGGGCCTGACTATGGCTACACCTTC. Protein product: CASSEGPDYGYTF.

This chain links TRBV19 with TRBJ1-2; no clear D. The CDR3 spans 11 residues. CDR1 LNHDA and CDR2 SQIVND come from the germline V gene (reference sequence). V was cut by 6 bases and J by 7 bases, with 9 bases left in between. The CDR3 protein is CASSPHVGYTF. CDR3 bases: TGTGCCAGTAGCCCCCACGTTGGCTACACCTTC.

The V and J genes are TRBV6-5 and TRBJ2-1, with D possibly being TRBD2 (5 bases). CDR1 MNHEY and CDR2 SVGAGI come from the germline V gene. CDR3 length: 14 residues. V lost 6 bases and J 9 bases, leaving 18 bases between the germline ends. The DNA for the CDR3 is TGTGCCAGCAGGCTCGGATCGGCGGCGGGTGAGCAGTTCTTC. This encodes CASRLGSAAGEQFF.

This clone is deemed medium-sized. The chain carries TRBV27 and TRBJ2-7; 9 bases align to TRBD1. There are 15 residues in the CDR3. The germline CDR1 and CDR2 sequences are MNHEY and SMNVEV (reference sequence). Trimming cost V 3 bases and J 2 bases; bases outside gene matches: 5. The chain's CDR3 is CASSFNRDRAYEQYF. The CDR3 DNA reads TGTGCCAGCAGTTTCAACCGGGACAGGGCCTACGAGCAGTACTTC.

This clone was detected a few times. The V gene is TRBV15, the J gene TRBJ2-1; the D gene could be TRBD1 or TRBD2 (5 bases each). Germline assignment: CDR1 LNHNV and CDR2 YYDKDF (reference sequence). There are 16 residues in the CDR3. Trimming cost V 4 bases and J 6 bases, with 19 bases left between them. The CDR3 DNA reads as TGTGCCACCAGCAATTCCCGGGACCTCTTGGGCAATGAGCAGTTCTTC. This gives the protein CATSNSRDLLGNEQFF.

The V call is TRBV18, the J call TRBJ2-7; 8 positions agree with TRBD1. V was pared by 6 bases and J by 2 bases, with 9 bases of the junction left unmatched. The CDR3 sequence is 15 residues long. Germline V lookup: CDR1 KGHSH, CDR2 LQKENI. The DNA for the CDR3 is TGTGCCAGCTCGCTTCGGGACAGGTTCCCCTACGAGCAGTACTTC. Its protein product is CASSLRDRFPYEQYF.

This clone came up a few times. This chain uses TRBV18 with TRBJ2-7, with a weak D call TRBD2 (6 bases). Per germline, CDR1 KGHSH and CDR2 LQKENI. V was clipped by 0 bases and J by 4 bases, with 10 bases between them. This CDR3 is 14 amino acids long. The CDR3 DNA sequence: TGTGCCAGCTCACCACCGGAGGGCCCGTACGAGCAGTACTTC. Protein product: CASSPPEGPYEQYF.

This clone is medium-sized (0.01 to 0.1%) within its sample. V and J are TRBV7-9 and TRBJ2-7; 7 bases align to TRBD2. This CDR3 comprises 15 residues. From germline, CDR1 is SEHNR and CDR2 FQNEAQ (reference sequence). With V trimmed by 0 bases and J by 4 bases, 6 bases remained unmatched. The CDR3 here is CASSLAWTSNYEQYF. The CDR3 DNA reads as TGTGCCAGCAGCTTAGCTTGGACTAGTAATTACGAGCAGTACTTC.